This T cell receptor (beta chain) is from a study of T cell repertoires in cytomegalovirus infection. Study results and limitations: There were HLA-C-restricted CMV-specific TCR beta clonotypes dominating the ex vivo response.

The CDR3 is 12 amino acids. CDR1 is WNHNN, CDR2 SYGVQD, per germline (reference sequence). V was pared by 3 bases and J by 4 bases, with 4 bases between. MiXCR, run by TCRdb on the reads, gives a single entry per CDR3 protein. The sample gives over 450,000 distinct CDR3 sequences, 11% of which show up once; 10% is in the top ten. This clonotype was detected a few times. The antigen is undetermined. Specimen: PBMCs. The receptor was isolated from a human donor in good health (CMV status not recorded). Some clones in this sample may be carry-over from other donors' samples. The chain joins TRBV10-1 to TRBJ2-1; D remains ambiguous. CDR3 bases: TGCGCCAGCAGTGACAGTTACAATGAGCAGTTCTTC. It encodes CASSDSYNEQFF.